The rows below give T cell receptor beta chains drawn from one sample of a study of blood T cell repertoires in COVID-19. Here immunoSEQ multiplex PCR was the method, and the copy in TCRdb shows in-frame clones only, minus some. The table includes around 140,000 clones, roughly 81% detected once. Source material: peripheral blood. The receptors were gathered from a woman between 50 and 59 years old with active or convalescent COVID-19. CDR3s include the opening cysteine and the closing phenylalanine or tryptophan. The D gene is left open where the match is weak. The size of a clone is reported for some rows only, either as once, few or many, or as a class for expanded clones.

>TRBJ1-2|.|.|TRBV2
TGTGCCAGCAGTCCCGGATGGAGCGGTGGCTACACCTTC
CASSPGWSGGYTF
>TRBJ1-5|TRBD1|.|TRBV30
TGTGCCTGGAGTACCGGGACAGGTAACAATCAGCCCCAGCATTTT
CAWSTGTGNNQPQHF
>TRBJ1-5|.|few|TRBV7-2
TGTGCCAGCAGCTTAGAACTCAATCAGCCCCAGCATTTT
CASSLELNQPQHF
>TRBJ1-1|.|.|TRBV4-3
TGCGCCAGCAGCCGCCAAACGAGGAACACTGAAGCTTTCTTT
CASSRQTRNTEAFF
>TRBJ1-2|TRBD1|.|TRBV6-5
TGTGCCAGCAGTTTAGGGGGGACAGGCGAATGGGGCTACACCTTC
CASSLGGTGEWGYTF
>TRBJ1-2|TRBD1|few|TRBV6-6
TGTGCCAGCAGTCGTCCACCGGGACAGGGGATTAACTATGGCTACACCTTC
CASSRPPGQGINYGYTF
>TRBJ2-7|TRBD1|.|TRBV6-5
TGTGCCAGCCATTCTGGGACAGGGGTTGCCCAGCAGTACTTC
CASHSGTGVAQQYF
>TRBJ2-1|.|few|TRBV7-3
TGTGCCAGCAGCCCCCTGGTTAGCTCTGGTGAGCAGTTCTTC
CASSPLVSSGEQFF
>TRBJ1-1|.|.|TRBV27
TGTGCCAGCAGTTACGGGGGAGACACTGAAGCTTTCTTT
CASSYGGDTEAFF
>TRBJ2-7|.|.|TRBV6-4
TGTGCCAGCAGGCCAGAATGTCGGGGGGCCTCCTACGAGCAGTACTTC
CASRPECRGASYEQYF
>TRBJ1-2|.|.|TRBV14
TGTGCCAGCAGCCAAGGGATGAGGGCCAACTATGGCTACACCTTC
CASSQGMRANYGYTF
>TRBJ2-1|TRBD2|once|TRBV12-5
TGTGCTAGTGGTCTCATAGCGGGGGACCACAATGAGCAGTTCTTC
CASGLIAGDHNEQFF
>TRBJ2-2|TRBD2|.|TRBV20-1
TGCAGTGCTAGTAAAAGCGGGGGGACCCCGAACACCGGGGAGCTGTTTTTT
CSASKSGGTPNTGELFF
>TRBJ1-1|.|.|TRBV18
TGTGCCAGCTCACCACAAGGCAGGGCGAACACTGAAGCTTTCTTT
CASSPQGRANTEAFF
>TRBJ1-4|.|.|TRBV5-1
TGCGCCAGCACGGGAGGGATTAATGAAAAACTGTTTTTT
CASTGGINEKLFF
>TRBJ1-1|.|.|TRBV11-2
TGTGCCAGCAGCCAACACCGGAACACTGAAGCTTTCTTT
CASSQHRNTEAFF
>TRBJ2-3|TRBD2|.|TRBV7-2
TGTGCCAGCAGGTCAACAGCGGGGAGCTATAGCACAGATACGCAGTATTTT
CASRSTAGSYSTDTQYF
>TRBJ1-5|.|.|TRBV7-6
TGTGCCAGCAGCTTAGCCCCGGGAGGCAGTTATAGCAATCAGCCCCAGCATTTT
CASSLAPGGSYSNQPQHF
>TRBJ1-6|.|.|TRBV7-9
TGTGCCAGCAGCTTAGTGGGGCAGTTGGATTCACCCCTCCACTTT
CASSLVGQLDSPLHF
>TRBJ2-3|.|few|TRBV7-2
TGTGCCAGCAGCTTAAGACAAACAGATACGCAGTATTTT
CASSLRQTDTQYF
>TRBJ2-7|.|.|TRBV5-5
TGTGCCAGCAGCCTGGAAGGAGGGGATCCGCTCGAGCAGTACTTC
CASSLEGGDPLEQYF
>TRBJ1-1|TRBD1|once|TRBV2
TGTGCCAGCAGTGAATCGGCGGGACAGGGAAAAACTGAAGCTTTCTTT
CASSESAGQGKTEAFF
>TRBJ2-5|TRBD1|.|TRBV19
TGTGCCAGTAGTATTGGCGGGCAGGGGGTAGAGACCCAGTACTTC
CASSIGGQGVETQYF
>TRBJ2-2|TRBD2|.|TRBV9
TGTGCCAGCAGCGTAGTGCGGGGGAGTTCTACCGGGGAGCTGTTTTTT
CASSVVRGSSTGELFF
>TRBJ2-7|.|.|TRBV4-3
TGCGCCAGCAGCCTCGAATTAATCGGGTTGGGCTCCTACGAGCAGTACTTC
CASSLELIGLGSYEQYF
>TRBJ2-3|.|.|TRBV9
TGTGCCAGCAGCGCAAGCGGGTATAGCACAGATACGCAGTATTTT
CASSASGYSTDTQYF
>TRBJ2-1|.|once|TRBV11-2
TGTGCCAGCAGCTTAGACCGCGGCCCCTACAATGAGCAGTTCTTC
CASSLDRGPYNEQFF
>TRBJ1-6|.|.|TRBV6-6
TGTGCCAGCAGTTACTCAGCCCGGTCACCCCTCCACTTT
CASSYSARSPLHF
>TRBJ1-1|.|few|TRBV14
TGTGCCAGCAGCCAGAACATGAACACTGAAGCTTTCTTT
CASSQNMNTEAFF
>TRBJ1-2|TRBD1|.|TRBV19
TGTGCCAGTAGCGGGACAGGGGACTATGGCTACACCTTC
CASSGTGDYGYTF
>TRBJ2-5|.|.|TRBV2
TGTGCCAGCAGCCAGGGGGGACAAGAGACCCAGTACTTC
CASSQGGQETQYF
>TRBJ2-2|.|.|TRBV9
TGTGCCAGCAGCGTAGTAAACGGGGAGCTGTTTTTT
CASSVVNGELFF
>TRBJ1-1|.|.|TRBV28
TGTGCCAGCAGTCCCACTTTGAACACTGAAGCTTTCTTT
CASSPTLNTEAFF
>TRBJ2-5|TRBD1|.|TRBV6-5
TGTGCCAGCAGTTTGGGACAGGGGTGGGAGACCCAGTACTTC
CASSLGQGWETQYF
>TRBJ2-4|TRBD2|.|TRBV27
TGTGCCAGCAGTTTATCGGCGGGAGCAGGAAACATTCAGTACTTC
CASSLSAGAGNIQYF
>TRBJ1-5|TRBD1|once|TRBV18
TGTGCCAGCTCGGACAGGGAGGGCAATCAGCCCCAGCATTTT
CASSDREGNQPQHF
>TRBJ2-2|.|.|TRBV6-5
TGTGCCAGCAGTTACCAGGGGTGGGCAGGGGAGCTGTTTTTT
CASSYQGWAGELFF
>TRBJ2-7|.|.|TRBV6-2/TRBV6-3
TGTGCCAGCAGTTACCGAGACAGACGCGAGCAGTACTTC
CASSYRDRREQYF
>TRBJ2-1|TRBD2|.|TRBV15
TGTGCCACCAGCAGCAAGCGGGGGGGCAACAATGAGCAGTTCTTC
CATSSKRGGNNEQFF
>TRBJ1-1|.|.|TRBV28
TGTGCCAGCAGTCCCCACGAATCGGGGTCGAACACTGAAGCTTTCTTT
CASSPHESGSNTEAFF
>TRBJ1-4|TRBD1|.|TRBV11-2
TGTGCCAGCAGCTTTGACAGGGGGCTGGAGAAACTGTTTTTT
CASSFDRGLEKLFF
>TRBJ1-2|.|.|TRBV7-2
TGTGCCAGCAGCTACTACCGGGACACTTCGAACTATGGCTACACCTTC
CASSYYRDTSNYGYTF
>TRBJ1-5|.|.|TRBV7-6
TGTGCCAGCAGCTTAATGGGGTCAGGGGCTAGCAATCAGCCCCAGCATTTT
CASSLMGSGASNQPQHF
>TRBJ2-7|.|.|TRBV19
TGTGCCAGTAGACCAACCCAGGGGAACGAGCAGTACTTC
CASRPTQGNEQYF
>TRBJ1-6|.|few|TRBV7-9
TGTGCCAGCAGCTTAGATGGGGCAAATAATTCACCCCTCCACTTT
CASSLDGANNSPLHF
>TRBJ2-7|.|.|TRBV5-1
TGCGCCAGCAGCTTGGACTATTCCTACGAGCAGTACTTC
CASSLDYSYEQYF
>TRBJ2-3|.|few|TRBV7-7
TGTGCTAGCAGCTTTCAGATCGCAGATACGCAGTATTTT
CASSFQIADTQYF
>TRBJ2-7|TRBD1|few|TRBV29-1
TGCAGCGTTAGGGGGACAGGGAGCGACGAGCAGTACTTC
CSVRGTGSDEQYF
>TRBJ1-5|.|few|TRBV19
TGTGCCAGACTCAAAAGGGACTGCCTCAATCAGCCCCAGCATTTT
CARLKRDCLNQPQHF
>TRBJ2-7|TRBD1|many|TRBV30
TGTGCCTGGAGTCATAGACCCGGGACAGGGGATGGTTACGAGCAGTACTTC
CAWSHRPGTGDGYEQYF